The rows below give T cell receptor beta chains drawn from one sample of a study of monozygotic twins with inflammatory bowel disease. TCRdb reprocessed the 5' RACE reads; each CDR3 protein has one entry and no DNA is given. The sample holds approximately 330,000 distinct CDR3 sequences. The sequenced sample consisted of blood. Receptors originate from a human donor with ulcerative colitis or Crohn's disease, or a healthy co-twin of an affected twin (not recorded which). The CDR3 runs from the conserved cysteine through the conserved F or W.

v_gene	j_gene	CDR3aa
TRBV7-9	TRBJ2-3	CASSTDRFTDTQYF
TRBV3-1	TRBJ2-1	CASSRLAGISYNEQFF
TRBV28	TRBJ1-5	CASSRGEWGQPQHF
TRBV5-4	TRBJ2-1	CASSLRPNGLAGYNEQFF
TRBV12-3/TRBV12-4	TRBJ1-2	CASSLTGGVRGYTF
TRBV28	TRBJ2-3	CASSIRGFITDTQYF
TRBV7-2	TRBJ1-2	CASSPGTARYTF
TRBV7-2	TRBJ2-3	CASSPPVRLADTDTQYF
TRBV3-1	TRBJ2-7	CASSQGDRYYEQYF
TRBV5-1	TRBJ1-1	CASSFPGTEAFF
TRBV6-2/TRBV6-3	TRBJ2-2	CASSSHPAGELFF
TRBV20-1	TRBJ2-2	CSAQYTGDTGELFF
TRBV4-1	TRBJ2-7	CASSQDLTGLDEQYF
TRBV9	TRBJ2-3	CASSIRGAGDTQYF
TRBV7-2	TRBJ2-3	CASSPWADTQYF
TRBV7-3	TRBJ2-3	CASSLGLAGGGDTQYF
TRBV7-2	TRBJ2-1	CASSATATSILDNEQFF
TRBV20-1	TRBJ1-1	CSAYDSTRAFF
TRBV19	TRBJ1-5	CASSIRQGENQPQHF
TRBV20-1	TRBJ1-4	CSAPGTGNEKLFF
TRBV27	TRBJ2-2	CASKEDGELFF
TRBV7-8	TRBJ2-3	CASSLKASAGDLLGDTQYF
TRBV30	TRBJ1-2	CAWSIGGQIVGYTF
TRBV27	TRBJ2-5	CASSLGLADQYQETQYF
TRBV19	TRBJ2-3	CASSPGVSTDTQYF
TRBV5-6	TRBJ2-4	CASSPAGSKNIQYF
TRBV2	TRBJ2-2	CASTRQGTGELFF